The T cell receptor (beta chain) described here comes from a study of T cell responses to AZD1222 COVID-19 vaccine. Study details: Analysis merged second doses at about 4 or about 12 weeks.

Notes on the study in general: Targets within unmutated variant regions were reportedly found for nearly half of spike-specific TCRs. Just a handful of AZD1222 recipients tested seropositive at baseline. Two AZD1222 doses significantly raised spike-specific TCR breadth and depth over controls.

The table came from immunoSEQ multiplex PCR; TCRdb's copy has only in-frame clones and leaves some out. The profile shows over 95,000 clones, approximately 90% of them singletons. About this clone itself: The target antigen is unknown.

CDR3 length: 13 residues. The V end was cut by 10 bases, the J end by 0 bases, with 10 bases between. Germline values: CDR1 LNHDA, CDR2 SQIVND (reference sequence). Sequencing used peripheral blood, obtained on day 0 of AZD1222 vaccination. V usage is TRBV19 and J usage is TRBJ1-3; D uncertain. The receptor's source is an adult in good health. CDR3 loop: CAIDVRSGNTIYF. CDR3 DNA: TGTGCCATAGATGTGCGCTCTGGAAACACCATATATTTT.